This T cell receptor beta chain is drawn from a study of cytomegalovirus exposure and HLA in healthy donors. The germline V gene has CDR1 SGDLS and CDR2 YYNGEE. The CDR3 totals 15 residues. Trimming removed 4 bases at V and 3 bases at J, with 14 bases between. The PCR made use of 60 Vbeta and 13 Jbeta primers. Assay used: immunoSEQ multiplex PCR; TCRdb lists only in-frame clones, some missing. The repertoire holds about 140,000 clones, roughly three fifths seen once, with 6.5% in the top ten. Donors consisted of healthy bone marrow donors. At sampling all donors were nominally healthy, likely with unrecorded immune exposures.

Sequences were obtained from PBMCs. The clonotype comes from a woman aged 55-70 years in good health and CMV-seronegative. V usage is TRBV9 and J usage is TRBJ2-1, with TRBD2 as a possible D gene (6 bases). As DNA, the CDR3 is TGTGCCAGCAGCCCAACTAGTAGCGGCTACAATGAGCAGTTCTTC. Translation gives CASSPTSSGYNEQFF.